Listed below are T cell receptor beta chains from one sample, sequenced in a study of PD-L1 blockade in urothelial cancer. Assay used: immunoSEQ multiplex PCR; TCRdb lists only in-frame clones, some missing. The data contain tens of thousands of clones, 85% to 95% of them singletons. The sample consisted of PBMCs, taken around atezolizumab (anti-PD-L1) treatment. Source of these receptors: a woman over 75 with urothelial cancer. Each CDR3 is given with its conserved first and last residue. The D gene is left open where the match is weak. Size tells how often a clone was seen (once, few, many) or the class of an expanded clone, and some rows leave it out.

j_call	clone_size	d_call	v_call	cdr3_nt	cdr3_aa
TRBJ1-4	.	.	TRBV4-2	TGTGCCAGCAGCCAGGGGATTCGTTCGGACAATCGAGAAAAACTGTTTTTT	CASSQGIRSDNREKLFF
TRBJ2-7	.	TRBD1	TRBV5-1	TGCGCCAGCAGCTTAACAGGGGGCTACGAGCAGTACTTC	CASSLTGGYEQYF
TRBJ2-1	.	TRBD2	TRBV5-3	TGTGCCAGAAGCTTGGCGGGCGGGAGGTTACACAATGAGCAGTTCTTC	CARSLAGGRLHNEQFF
TRBJ2-1	once	TRBD2	TRBV7-6	TGTGCCAGCAGCTTAGAAGGGATAGCTAGCGGACCTCCCTTCTACAATGAGCAGTTCTTC	CASSLEGIASGPPFYNEQFF
TRBJ2-3	once	.	TRBV13	TGTGCCAGCAGCTTCAGGACTCCGGGCACAGATACGCAGTATTTT	CASSFRTPGTDTQYF
TRBJ2-2	.	.	TRBV7-2	TGTGCCAGCAGCCGTGGACAGAACACCGGGGAGCTGTTTTTT	CASSRGQNTGELFF
TRBJ1-2	.	.	TRBV27	TGTGCCAGCAGTTTCGGGCAGGGGAGCGGCTACACCTTC	CASSFGQGSGYTF
TRBJ1-5	few	.	TRBV27	TGTGCCAGCGGCGGGAGTCAGCCCCAGCATTTT	CASGGSQPQHF
TRBJ1-2	.	.	TRBV6-5	TGTGCCAGCCAGTCTAACTATGGCTACACCTTC	CASQSNYGYTF
TRBJ2-7	.	TRBD1	TRBV5-1	TGCGCCAGCTCCGGGACAGGTAACTCCTACGAGCAGTACTTC	CASSGTGNSYEQYF
TRBJ2-2	.	.	TRBV19	TGTGCCAGTAGTATCTGGCCAGGGGTGACCGGGGAGCTGTTTTTT	CASSIWPGVTGELFF
TRBJ1-2	.	.	TRBV28	TGTGCCAGCAGTTTCCGGCAGGACTATGGCTACACCTTC	CASSFRQDYGYTF
TRBJ2-1	.	.	TRBV6-6	TGTGCCAGCAGTTACCAGGGTGACAATGAGCAGTTCTTC	CASSYQGDNEQFF
TRBJ2-3	.	.	TRBV10-1	TGCGCCAGCAGTGAGTCCACAAGTACAGATACGCAGTATTTT	CASSESTSTDTQYF
TRBJ1-5	.	.	TRBV19	TGTGCCAGTAGTATAGCGGGGACAAGCAATCAGCCCCAGCATTTT	CASSIAGTSNQPQHF
TRBJ1-2	.	TRBD1	TRBV5-5	TGTGCCAGCAGCTTGGTCGGACAGGACATCTATGGCTACACCTTC	CASSLVGQDIYGYTF
TRBJ2-7	.	TRBD1	TRBV18	TGTGCCAGCTCACCACCCCAAGCCGGGACAGGGGGTTCCGAGCAGTACTTC	CASSPPQAGTGGSEQYF
TRBJ1-1	.	.	TRBV5-6	TGTGCCAGCAGCTTGGGATGGGTCCTAAGGGACATGAACACTGAAGCTTTCTTT	CASSLGWVLRDMNTEAFF
TRBJ1-4	once	TRBD1	TRBV15	TGTGCCACACAACAGGGGCATACTAATGAAAAACTGTTTTTT	CATQQGHTNEKLFF
TRBJ2-6	.	.	TRBV19	TGTGCCAGTAGTAGAGGGCAGGTCGGTGGGGCCAACGTCCTGACTTTC	CASSRGQVGGANVLTF
TRBJ2-7	.	.	TRBV5-5	TGTGCCAGCAGCCTAACTAGGGAGCAGTACTTC	CASSLTREQYF
TRBJ1-1	.	.	TRBV18	TGTGCCAGCTCACCACTGAACGGACAGATGAACACTGAAGCTTTCTTT	CASSPLNGQMNTEAFF
TRBJ1-2	.	TRBD1	TRBV6-1	TGTGCCACCAGGGACAGTTCGGATGGCTACACCTTC	CATRDSSDGYTF
TRBJ2-3	.	.	TRBV19	TGTGCCAGCGGCCCCCAGGCGGGAACTCGCACAGATACGCAGTATTTT	CASGPQAGTRTDTQYF
TRBJ1-1	.	TRBD1	TRBV5-4	TGTGCCAGCAGCCCGACAGGGAGGACTGAAGCTTTCTTT	CASSPTGRTEAFF
TRBJ2-1	.	TRBD2	TRBV29-1	TGCAGCGTTGAAGCTAGCGGCTCCTACAATGAGCAGTTCTTC	CSVEASGSYNEQFF
TRBJ2-7	once	TRBD2	TRBV5-1	TGCGCCAGCAGTGAACTAGCGGTGTCCTACGAGCAGTACTTC	CASSELAVSYEQYF
TRBJ2-2	.	TRBD2	TRBV9	TGTGCCAGCAGCGCTCCGGGACTAGCGACCGGGGAGCTGTTTTTT	CASSAPGLATGELFF
TRBJ2-3	once	.	TRBV7-3	TGTGCCAGCAGCTTAAATGACAGAAATACGCAGTATTTT	CASSLNDRNTQYF
TRBJ2-3	.	.	TRBV29-1	TGCAGCGTCGACACGCAACCCCACACAGATACGCAGTATTTT	CSVDTQPHTDTQYF
TRBJ1-1	.	TRBD1	TRBV27	TGTGCCAGCAGTTTGGGACAGGGAATTGAAGCTTTCTTT	CASSLGQGIEAFF
TRBJ1-1	.	.	TRBV13	TGTGCCAGCAGCTTAGACTCGAACACTGAAGCTTTCTTT	CASSLDSNTEAFF
TRBJ1-1	.	.	TRBV11-3	TGTGCCAGCAGTTATACAGGGAACACTGAAGCTTTCTTT	CASSYTGNTEAFF
TRBJ2-2	.	.	TRBV25-1	TGTGCCAGCAGTGATCCCGGGACACTTACCGGGGAGCTGTTTTTT	CASSDPGTLTGELFF
TRBJ2-7	.	TRBD2	TRBV27	TGTGCCAGCAGTTTCGGGGGACTAGCGGGTTACGAGCAGTACTTC	CASSFGGLAGYEQYF